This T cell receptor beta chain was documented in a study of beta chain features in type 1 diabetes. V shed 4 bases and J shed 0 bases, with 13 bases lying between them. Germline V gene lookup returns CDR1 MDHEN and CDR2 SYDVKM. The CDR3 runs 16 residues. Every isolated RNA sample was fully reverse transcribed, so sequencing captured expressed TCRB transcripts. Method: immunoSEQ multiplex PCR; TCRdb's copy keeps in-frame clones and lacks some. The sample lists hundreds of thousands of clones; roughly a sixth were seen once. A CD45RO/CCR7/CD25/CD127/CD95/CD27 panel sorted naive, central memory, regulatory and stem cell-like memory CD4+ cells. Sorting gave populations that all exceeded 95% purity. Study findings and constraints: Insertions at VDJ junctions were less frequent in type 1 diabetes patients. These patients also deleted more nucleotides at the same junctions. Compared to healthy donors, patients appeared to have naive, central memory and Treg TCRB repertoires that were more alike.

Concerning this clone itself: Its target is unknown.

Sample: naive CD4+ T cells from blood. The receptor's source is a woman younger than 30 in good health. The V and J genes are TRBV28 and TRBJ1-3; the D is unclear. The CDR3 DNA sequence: TGTGCCAGCAGTTATACAACAGCTATCTCTGGAAACACCATATATTTT. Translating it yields CASSYTTAISGNTIYF.